The sequence of this T cell receptor beta chain was determined in a study of vaccination and CD4 T cells after COVID-19. The time point: late sampling 161 to 241 days after vaccination in a few convalescent patients. As to treatment: roughly nine-day PBMC culture with coronavirus spike peptide pools or control peptides (ViraFEST assay). ViraFEST stimulated the growth of antigen-specific T cells using peptide pools and subsequently profiled their TCRs by sequencing. CDR3 length equals 16 residues. With 0 bases removed from V and 1 base from J, the gap between germline ends came to 10 bases. The germline gives CDR1 MDHEN, CDR2 SYDVKM. Cultured CD4+ T-cell DNA underwent Oncomine TCR Beta short-read sequencing. In TCRdb, the PCR reads were re-called with MiXCR into one record per CDR3 protein. The sample lists approximately 22,000 distinct CDR3 sequences; approximately 40% were seen once. Comment on this clonotype: Its target is not known.

The chain recombines TRBV28 with TRBJ1-5; no reliable D call. The sequencing used CD4+ T cells from blood, cultured in vitro, collected about 7 months after SARS-CoV-2 vaccination. The TCR comes from a human donor who had recovered from COVID-19. CDR3 protein: CASSLWGSASNQPQHF. The CDR3 region has the DNA TGTGCCAGCAGTTTATGGGGCAGTGCAAGCAATCAGCCCCAGCATTTT.